Given below is one TCR beta chain in context. The antigen is undetermined. This record comes from a study of T cell responses to AZD1222 COVID-19 vaccine. Regarding the study as a whole: Mapped onto spike, vaccine-associated CD4 TCRs spanned it and were dominant at 160-218 and 743-854. Unmutated variant regions reportedly attract nearly half of all spike-specific TCRs. White British donors predominated, females outnumbered males, and clonal diversity was possibly underestimated.

Here immunoSEQ multiplex PCR was the method, and the copy in TCRdb shows in-frame clones only, minus some. The sample carries more than 150,000 clones, about 90% recorded once. CDR1 and CDR2 (germline): SGHRS, YFSETQ. The length of the CDR3 is 16 residues. V was clipped by 2 bases and J by 2 bases; unmatched bases: 7. J is TRBJ2-5 and V is TRBV5-1, with 9 bases identical to TRBD2. This clonotype was obtained from an adult in good health. This sample comprised peripheral blood, obtained on day 0 of AZD1222 vaccination. CDR3 sequence (DNA): TGCGCCAGCAGCTTTTTCGGGACTAGCTTTCAAGAGACCCAGTACTTC. Its protein is CASSFFGTSFQETQYF.